This TCR beta chain was identified in a study of blood T cell repertoires in COVID-19. Clones were read by immunoSEQ multiplex PCR, and TCRdb kept only the in-frame ones, dropping some. The table shows roughly 160,000 clones, with 79% occurring only once. The CDR3 has 14 residues. Trimming took off 5 bases at V and 6 bases at J, with 14 bases between the two ends. Looked up from germline, CDR1 is KGHSH and CDR2 is LQKENI. The age range of participants was 18 to 89 years, with residence in some 25 US areas. Participant-reported clinical history was the basis for cohort assignment. Sequenced: PBMCs or T cells enriched from blood (not recorded which). The TCR was taken from a woman in her 70s in a cohort exposed to, infected with or recovered from COVID-19 (not recorded which). This sequence joins TRBV18 and TRBJ1-5; D may be TRBD1 (6 bases). The CDR3 reads CASSTTGYRQPQHF. For the CDR3, the DNA is TGTGCCAGCTCAACAACAGGGTATCGTCAGCCCCAGCATTTT.